This T cell receptor (beta chain) was recovered during a study of T cells expressing NK-cell markers. About the study: Sequencing of TCR beta repertoires drew on sorted CD3+CD56+NKG2C+, CD3+CD56+NKG2C- and CD3+CD56-NKG2C+ T cells.

TCRdb re-called the 5' RACE reads and catalogs CDR3 proteins one per entry, DNA excluded. The specimen's table records about 380,000 distinct CDR3 sequences. CDR3 size: 11 residues. From germline, CDR1 is DFQATT and CDR2 SNEGSKA (reference sequence). The chain employs TRBV20-1 and TRBJ1-1; lacking DNA, the TRBD1 call made by TCRdb goes unchecked. Material: blood T cells: a sorted CD56 or NKG2C T cell subset, CD4+ or CD8+ T cells, or bulk PBMC T cells (not recorded which). The TCR originated in a man aged 18-75 years in good health. The CDR3 sequence: CSAPDRVIAFF.